This is a list of T cell receptor beta chains from one sample in a study of shared clonotypes between healthy human individuals. Method: immunoSEQ multiplex PCR; TCRdb's copy keeps in-frame clones and lacks some. The sample holds 2 million to 2.5 million clones, around 93% seen once. Source material: naive CD4+ T cells from PBMCs. These receptors originate from a man between 18 and 35 years old in good health. Some clones in this sample may be carry-over from other donors' samples. CDR3s include the opening cysteine and the closing phenylalanine or tryptophan. The order of the fields is clone size, J gene, D gene, V gene, CDR3 protein, CDR3 DNA. A D gene is named only where the DNA matches it firmly. Not all rows give a size; the values are once, few, many and, for expanded clones, a class.

NA TRBJ2-5 TRBD1 TRBV5-4 CASTPSRDREEETQYF TGTGCCAGCACCCCCTCCCGGGACAGGGAAGAAGAGACCCAGTACTTC
NA TRBJ2-3 TRBD2 TRBV29-1 CSVERGLAGEYF TGCAGCGTTGAGCGGGGGCTAGCGGGTGAATATTTT
NA TRBJ2-3 TRBD1 TRBV18 CASSPIDRDSTDTQYF TGTGCCAGCTCACCAATCGACAGGGATAGCACAGATACGCAGTATTTT
NA TRBJ2-7 NA TRBV5-5 CASSSRDLSYEQYF TGTGCCAGCAGCTCCAGGGACCTATCCTACGAGCAGTACTTC
NA TRBJ2-2 TRBD2 TRBV18 CASSPPTSDPGELFF TGTGCCAGCTCACCACCAACTAGCGACCCCGGGGAGCTGTTTTTT
NA TRBJ2-1 TRBD2 TRBV23-1 CASSSGRGEQFF TGCGCCAGCAGTAGCGGGAGGGGTGAGCAGTTCTTC
once TRBJ1-4 TRBD1 TRBV5-1 CASGQGATSGNEKLFF TGCGCCAGCGGGCAGGGGGCTACCTCCGGAAATGAAAAACTGTTTTTT
NA TRBJ2-3 TRBD1 TRBV5-1 CASSLNDRGISDTQYF TGCGCCAGCAGCCTCAATGACAGGGGGATTTCAGATACGCAGTATTTT
NA TRBJ1-4 NA TRBV19 CASSRKGGEKLFF TGTGCCAGTAGTAGGAAAGGAGGTGAAAAACTGTTTTTT
NA TRBJ2-5 NA TRBV6-5 CASSLGRSPGETQYF TGTGCCAGCAGTTTGGGAAGGTCGCCGGGGGAGACCCAGTACTTC
NA TRBJ2-3 NA TRBV28 CASSSNTDTQYF TGTGCCAGCAGTTCAAACACAGATACGCAGTATTTT
NA TRBJ2-5 NA TRBV29-1 CSVESPGTREQYF TGCAGCGTTGAAAGTCCGGGGACTCGGGAGCAGTACTTC
NA TRBJ2-1 NA TRBV5-1 CASSIIGTSNNEQFF TGCGCCAGCAGCATAATCGGGACATCTAACAATGAGCAGTTCTTC
NA TRBJ2-1 TRBD2 TRBV7-8 CASSLGRLADNEQFF TGTGCCAGCAGCTTAGGACGGCTAGCGGACAATGAGCAGTTCTTC
NA TRBJ2-5 NA TRBV4-3 CASSLLGETQYF TGCGCCAGCAGCCTACTAGGGGAGACCCAGTACTTC
NA TRBJ1-5 NA TRBV6-1 CASSDGPHQPQHF TGTGCCAGCAGTGACGGACCTCATCAGCCCCAGCATTTT
NA TRBJ1-1 NA TRBV7-2 CASSFSNTEAFF TGTGCCAGCAGCTTCTCGAACACTGAAGCTTTCTTT
NA TRBJ2-7 NA TRBV19 CASSMAGGGEQYF TGTGCCAGTAGTATGGCAGGGGGGGGCGAGCAGTACTTC
NA TRBJ2-3 NA TRBV7-3 CASSQSSSFPDTQYF TGTGCCAGCAGCCAGAGCTCGAGTTTTCCAGATACGCAGTATTTT
NA TRBJ1-1 TRBD1 TRBV28 CASSLSYPGTGMNTEAFF TGTGCCAGCAGTTTATCCTATCCCGGGACAGGGATGAACACTGAAGCTTTCTTT
NA TRBJ2-3 TRBD1 TRBV5-4 CASSPPDRDPDTQYF TGTGCCAGCAGCCCGCCGGACAGGGATCCAGATACGCAGTATTTT
NA TRBJ2-5 NA TRBV7-8 CASSHRTPSQGTQYF TGTGCCAGCAGCCATCGGACACCGTCACAAGGGACCCAGTACTTC
NA TRBJ2-1 TRBD2 TRBV9 CASSVRMGLAGVLDEQFF TGTGCCAGCAGCGTAAGGATGGGACTAGCGGGAGTTTTGGATGAGCAGTTCTTC
NA TRBJ1-4 NA TRBV5-4 CASSLEVGEKLFF TGTGCCAGCAGCTTGGAGGTCGGGGAAAAACTGTTTTTT
NA TRBJ1-5 NA TRBV6-1 CASSESVGGHNQPQHF TGTGCCAGCAGTGAATCGGTAGGGGGACACAATCAGCCCCAGCATTTT
once TRBJ2-7 NA TRBV21-1 CASSTPPSQGAHSYEQYF TGTGCCAGCAGCACTCCCCCTTCTCAGGGCGCGCACTCCTACGAGCAGTACTTC
few TRBJ2-2 NA TRBV28 CASSSYVDTGELFF TGTGCCAGCAGTAGCTATGTGGACACCGGGGAGCTGTTTTTT
NA TRBJ2-6 NA TRBV5-1 CASSPEPYSGANVLTF TGCGCCAGCAGCCCGGAACCCTACTCTGGGGCCAACGTCCTGACTTTC
NA TRBJ2-5 NA TRBV11-2 CASSLGPGPEDQETQYF TGTGCCAGCAGCTTAGGTCCGGGGCCAGAGGATCAGGAGACCCAGTACTTC
NA TRBJ1-1 NA TRBV7-6 CASSLVERYTEAFF TGTGCCAGCAGCTTGGTGGAGCGGTACACTGAAGCTTTCTTT
NA TRBJ2-1 NA TRBV12-5 CASGLGQAHNEQFF TGTGCTAGTGGTTTGGGACAGGCCCACAATGAGCAGTTCTTC
few TRBJ1-2 TRBD1 TRBV9 CASSVQGGHYGYTF TGTGCCAGCAGCGTGCAGGGGGGTCACTATGGCTACACCTTC
once TRBJ2-1 NA TRBV7-2 CASSPPLSDEQFF TGTGCCAGCAGCCCACCTTTAAGCGATGAGCAGTTCTTC
NA TRBJ2-3 NA TRBV5-1 CASSLESWDTQYF TGCGCCAGCAGCTTGGAATCTTGGGATACGCAGTATTTT
NA TRBJ1-2 TRBD1 TRBV5-8 CASSLDRTGGYTF TGTGCCAGCAGCTTGGACAGGACAGGTGGCTACACCTTC
NA TRBJ2-1 TRBD2 TRBV19 CAIARYWREGYNEQFF TGTGCCATCGCTCGTTACTGGCGGGAGGGCTACAATGAGCAGTTCTTC
NA TRBJ2-6 TRBD2 TRBV18 CASSPISLAGVPGANVLTF TGTGCCAGCTCACCTATATCGCTAGCGGGAGTACCTGGGGCCAACGTCCTGACTTTC
NA TRBJ2-7 TRBD1 TRBV11-2 CASSRGQWSYEQYF TGTGCCAGCAGCCGGGGACAGTGGTCCTACGAGCAGTACTTC
NA TRBJ2-1 TRBD2 TRBV28 CASRSPRRLADSYNEQFF TGTGCCAGCAGATCCCCCCGCCGACTAGCGGATTCCTACAATGAGCAGTTCTTC
NA TRBJ2-1 TRBD2 TRBV6-6 CASSYVAGKYNEQFF TGTGCCAGCAGTTACGTAGCGGGGAAATACAATGAGCAGTTCTTC
NA TRBJ1-2 NA TRBV6-1 CASSEVIKGFGYTF TGTGCCAGCAGTGAAGTCATAAAGGGGTTTGGCTACACCTTC
NA TRBJ1-4 NA TRBV18 CASSPSTTNEKLFF TGTGCCAGCTCACCATCGACAACTAATGAAAAACTGTTTTTT
NA TRBJ2-1 NA TRBV4-3 CASSRQNYNEQFF TGCGCCAGCAGCCGACAGAACTACAATGAGCAGTTCTTC
NA TRBJ2-1 NA TRBV9 CASNSGERRGNEQFF TGTGCCAGCAACTCCGGCGAGCGGAGAGGTAATGAGCAGTTCTTC
NA TRBJ1-4 TRBD1 TRBV5-1 CASSLSGGGEKLFF TGCGCCAGCAGCTTGTCAGGGGGCGGTGAAAAACTGTTTTTT
NA TRBJ2-7 TRBD1 TRBV11-2 CASSLVRGLYEQYF TGTGCCAGCAGCTTAGTCAGGGGGCTATACGAGCAGTACTTC
NA TRBJ1-1 NA TRBV28 CASSFIRRGTEAFF TGTGCCAGCAGTTTCATACGCCGGGGGACTGAAGCTTTCTTT
NA TRBJ2-1 TRBD2 TRBV27 CASSLWGGTYNEQFF TGTGCCAGCAGTTTATGGGGGGGGACCTACAATGAGCAGTTCTTC
NA TRBJ1-4 TRBD1 TRBV27 CASRPSGQGTNEKLFF TGTGCCAGCAGACCCTCGGGACAGGGAACTAATGAAAAACTGTTTTTT
NA TRBJ1-4 NA TRBV28 CASSLPRDNGKLFF TGTGCCAGCAGTTTACCCAGGGATAATGGAAAACTGTTTTTT
NA TRBJ2-2 TRBD2 TRBV9 CASSPRGREVANTGELFF TGTGCCAGCAGCCCCCGTGGGCGGGAGGTTGCCAACACCGGGGAGCTGTTTTTT
NA TRBJ1-3 TRBD1 TRBV5-4 CASSSDRGGNTIYF TGTGCCAGCAGCTCTGACAGGGGTGGAAACACCATATATTTT
NA TRBJ1-5 NA TRBV19 CASSSEGPHQPQHF TGTGCCAGTAGTTCGGAGGGTCCCCATCAGCCCCAGCATTTT
NA TRBJ2-5 TRBD1 TRBV18 CASSLFLDETGGETQYF TGTGCCAGCTCACTCTTCCTTGATGAGACAGGGGGCGAGACCCAGTACTTC
NA TRBJ2-1 NA TRBV10-2 CASADGLHNEQFF TGCGCCAGCGCCGATGGACTCCACAATGAGCAGTTCTTC
NA TRBJ1-4 TRBD1 TRBV29-1 CSVTTGPGSEKLFF TGCAGCGTTACGACAGGGCCAGGGAGCGAAAAACTGTTTTTT
NA TRBJ2-2 NA TRBV18 CASSPMRTSNTGELFF TGTGCCAGCTCACCAATGAGGACCTCGAACACCGGGGAGCTGTTTTTT
NA TRBJ2-4 NA TRBV21-1 CASRATGTGIDIQYF TGTGCCAGCAGAGCGACCGGGACAGGGATAGACATTCAGTACTTC